This T cell receptor (beta chain) was retrieved from a study of response to subunit inactivated influenza vaccine. CDR3 size: 12 residues. Germline V gives CDR1 SGHRS, CDR2 YFSETQ. Between the trimmed V and J ends, which lost 5 bases and 8 bases, there was a span of 13 bases. This clonotype was counted many times. A single record per CDR3 protein comes from TCRdb applying MiXCR to the RT-PCR reads. The data show 550,000 to 600,000 distinct CDR3 sequences, with about 12% seen just once and roughly 10% held by the top ten. This sequence joins TRBV5-1 and TRBJ1-2; no clear D. This sequence originates from a man aged 45-60 years who received an inactivated influenza vaccine. The sequencing used PBMCs from blood, collected on the day of vaccination. CDR3 region: CASRGGNGGYTF. CDR3 DNA sequence: TGCGCCAGCAGGGGTGGGAACGGAGGCTACACCTTC.